One and the same sample provided the 15 T cell receptor beta chains below, sequenced in a study of cytomegalovirus exposure and HLA in healthy donors. The PCR was carried out with 60 Vbeta primers and 13 Jbeta primers. Repertoires were generated with immunoSEQ multiplex PCR, while TCRdb's copy carries only in-frame clones and drops some. Of some 100,000 clones in the sample, 75% to 85% were seen once. Source material: PBMCs. The source of these receptors is a woman under 30 in good health and CMV-seronegative.

CDR3 coding DNA: TGTGCCAGCAGTTTACTAGCGGGGGCCCTAGAGCAGTACTTC. Its protein product is CASSLLAGALEQYF. The chain recombines TRBV6-5 with TRBJ2-7, with 11 positions matching TRBD2. The CDR3 runs to 14 residues. V shed 4 bases, J shed 7 bases, and the junction held 6 bases outside the gene matches. CDR1 MNHEY and CDR2 SVGAGI come from the germline V gene.

This clone was seen only a few times. The chain uses TRBV6-1 and TRBJ2-6; 7 nucleotides match TRBD2. The V segment lost 8 bases and the J segment 4 bases; nucleotides outside the gene matches: 8. CDR1 is MNHNS, CDR2 SASEGT, per germline. The CDR3 consists of 15 residues. Here the CDR3 DNA reads TGTGCCAGCGGGGAGGGGCGAGGAGGGGCCAACGTCCTGACTTTC. Translation gives CASGEGRGGANVLTF.

This clone was counted only a few times. The rearrangement joins TRBV2 to TRBJ2-5; 8 bases are shared with TRBD1. Germline CDR1 SNHLY, CDR2 FYNNEI. The CDR3 length is 15 residues. Trimming took 4 bases from V and 6 from J; bases not matched to a gene: 10. The CDR3 DNA is TGTGCCAGCAGTGCTGAGAGGACAGGGATGAAGACCCAGTACTTC. Amino acid sequence: CASSAERTGMKTQYF.

The gene calls are TRBV7-9 and TRBJ1-5; 8 bases map to TRBD1. V gave up 2 bases and J gave up 0 bases; unmatched junction bases: 6. The CDR3 has 17 residues. The germline CDR1 and CDR2 sequences are SEHNR and FQNEAQ (reference sequence). In DNA, the CDR3 is TGTGCCAGCAGCTTATGGTCGACAGGGGCTAGCAATCAGCCCCAGCATTTT. It yields the protein CASSLWSTGASNQPQHF.

The chain combines TRBV5-1 with TRBJ1-2, with 7 bases identical to TRBD1. This CDR3 contains 15 residues. Trimming cost V 2 bases and J 4 bases; bases outside gene matches: 8. The germline V gene encodes CDR1 SGHRS and CDR2 YFSETQ. The CDR3 sequence is CASSFDTGVPYGYTF. Here the CDR3 DNA reads TGCGCCAGCAGCTTCGATACAGGGGTTCCCTATGGCTACACCTTC.

In nucleotides, the CDR3 is TGTGCCAGCGAGGGCAGCTCCTACGAGCAGTACTTC. Its protein product is CASEGSSYEQYF. The chain employs TRBV2 and TRBJ2-7; TRBD2 is a possible D gene (5 bases). The CDR3 runs 12 residues. V shed 8 bases and J shed 0 bases, with 8 bases lying between them. The germline CDR1 and CDR2 sequences are SNHLY and FYNNEI.

This sequence joins TRBV28 and TRBJ1-2, with a weak D call TRBD1 (5 bases). Per germline, CDR1 MDHEN and CDR2 SYDVKM. Trimming removed 4 bases from V and 0 bases from J, with 18 bases in between. The CDR3 runs 17 residues. The CDR3 region is CASSSDGGDPSNYGYTF. In DNA form, the CDR3 reads TGTGCCAGCAGTTCGGACGGAGGGGACCCTTCTAACTATGGCTACACCTTC.

This clone has just one count. The rearrangement links TRBV27 to TRBJ2-1; a possible D gene is TRBD2 (7 bases). CDR3 length equals 15 residues. V was pared by 3 bases and J by 9 bases, with 18 bases between. CDR1 and CDR2 (germline): MNHEY, SMNVEV (reference sequence). The DNA of the CDR3 is TGTGCCAGCAGTTTCGTCGCGGGGGCGGGTGGTGAGCAGTTCTTC. Amino acids: CASSFVAGAGGEQFF.

The gene calls are TRBV5-1 and TRBJ1-3; 7 positions agree with TRBD1. V gave up 0 bases and J gave up 5 bases; unmatched junction bases: 8. The CDR3 covers 16 residues. The germline CDR1 and CDR2 sequences are SGHRS and YFSETQ. Written as DNA, the CDR3 is TGCGCCAGCAGCTTGGGGGCCACAGGGGATCGAAACACCATATATTTT. Translated: CASSLGATGDRNTIYF.

CDR3 amino acids: CAWSATANYEQYF. CDR3 nucleotide sequence: TGTGCCTGGAGTGCGACAGCCAACTACGAGCAGTACTTC. The chain couples TRBV30 to TRBJ2-7, with D perhaps matching TRBD1 (5 bases). Germline values: CDR1 GTSNPN, CDR2 SVGIG (reference sequence). Trimming removed 1 base from V and 3 bases from J, with 10 bases in between. This CDR3 region has 13 residues.

This clone was recorded a few times. The chain employs TRBV5-1 and TRBJ2-1, with 10 bases that match TRBD1. V gave up 2 bases and J gave up 6 bases; unmatched junction bases: 5. This CDR3 region has 15 residues. Germline V CDR1 and CDR2: SGHRS, YFSETQ. CDR3 bases: TGCGCCAGCAGCTTAGCGGGACAGGGGATCAATGAGCAGTTCTTC. Amino acids: CASSLAGQGINEQFF. The variable domain in full, completed from reference TRBV5-1 and TRBJ2-1, reads KAGVTQTPRYLIKTRGQQVTLSCSPISGHRSVSWYQQTPGQGLQFLFEYFSETQRNKGNFPGRFSGRQFSNSRSEMNVSTLELGDSALYLCASSLAGQGINEQFFGPGTRLTVL.

The chain recombines TRBV21-1 with TRBJ2-7; the listed D gene, TRBD2, was not tested against the DNA. TRBV21-1 is an annotated pseudogene. The CDR3 has 11 amino acids. The CDR3, as DNA: TGTGCCAACTGGGAGATCTACGAGCAGTACTTC. Protein: CANWEIYEQYF.

The chain uses TRBV5-5 and TRBJ2-3; no definite D call. Germline V gene data show CDR1 as SGHKS and CDR2 as YYEKEE (reference sequence). V lost 0 bases and J 5 bases, leaving 4 bases between the germline ends. The CDR3 consists of 12 residues. CDR3 in amino acids: CASSLAGDTQYF. The CDR3 DNA is TGTGCCAGCAGCTTGGCGGGAGATACGCAGTATTTT.

The genes are TRBV5-1 and TRBJ1-4; tentative D call: TRBD1 (6 bases). Germline values: CDR1 SGHRS, CDR2 YFSETQ. Trimming shortened V by 1 base and J by 3 bases, and 13 bases separated the two germline ends. CDR3 length: 16 residues. CDR3 amino acids: CASSLNRVGPNEKLFF. CDR3 sequence (DNA): TGCGCCAGCAGCTTGAACAGGGTTGGGCCTAATGAAAAACTGTTTTTT.

CDR3 DNA sequence: TGTGCCAGCAGCTTGGACGGACTAGCGGGTCAAATGAATGAGCAGTTCTTC. Amino acid sequence: CASSLDGLAGQMNEQFF. V and J are TRBV5-4 and TRBJ2-1, with 11 bases matching TRBD2. CDR1 SGHNT and CDR2 YYREEE come from the germline V gene (reference sequence). The CDR3 consists of 17 residues. Trimming removed 0 bases from V and 7 bases from J; junction bases left unmatched: 9.